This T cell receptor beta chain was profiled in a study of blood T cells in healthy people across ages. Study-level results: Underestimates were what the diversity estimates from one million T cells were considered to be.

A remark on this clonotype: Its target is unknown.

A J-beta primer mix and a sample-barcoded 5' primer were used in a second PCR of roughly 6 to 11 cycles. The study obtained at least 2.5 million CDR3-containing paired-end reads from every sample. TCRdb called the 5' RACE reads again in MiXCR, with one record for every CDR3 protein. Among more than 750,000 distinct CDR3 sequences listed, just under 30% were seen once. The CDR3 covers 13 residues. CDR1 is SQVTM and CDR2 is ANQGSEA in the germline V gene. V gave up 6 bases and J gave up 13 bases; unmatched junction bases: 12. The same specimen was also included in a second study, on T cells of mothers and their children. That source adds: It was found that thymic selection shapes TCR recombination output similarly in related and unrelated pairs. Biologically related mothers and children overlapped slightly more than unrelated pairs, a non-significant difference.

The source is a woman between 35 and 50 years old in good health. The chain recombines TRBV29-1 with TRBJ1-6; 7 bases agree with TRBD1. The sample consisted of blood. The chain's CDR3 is CSVASRQGGPLHF. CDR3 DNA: TGCAGCGTCGCCTCACGACAGGGAGGGCCCCTCCACTTT. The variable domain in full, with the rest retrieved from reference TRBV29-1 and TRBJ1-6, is SAVISQKPSRDICQRGTSLTIQCQVDSQVTMMFWYRQQPGQSLTLIATANQGSEATYESGFVIDKFPISRPNLTFSTLTVSNMSPEDSSIYLCSVASRQGGPLHFGNGTRLTVT.